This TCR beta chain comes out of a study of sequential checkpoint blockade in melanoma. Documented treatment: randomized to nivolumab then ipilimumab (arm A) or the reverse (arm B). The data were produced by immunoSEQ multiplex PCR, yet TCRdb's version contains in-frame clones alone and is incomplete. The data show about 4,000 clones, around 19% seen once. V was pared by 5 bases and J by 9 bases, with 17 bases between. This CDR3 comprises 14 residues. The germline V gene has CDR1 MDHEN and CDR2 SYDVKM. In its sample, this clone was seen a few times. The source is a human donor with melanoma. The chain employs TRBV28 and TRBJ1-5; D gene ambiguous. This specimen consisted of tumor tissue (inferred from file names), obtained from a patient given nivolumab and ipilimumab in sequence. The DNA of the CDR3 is TGTGCCAGCAGTGCACTCGACGGTGTTGGGCCCCAGCATTTT. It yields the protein CASSALDGVGPQHF.